Given below is one T cell receptor (beta chain) in context. Its antigen is unidentified. The CDR3 spans 17 residues. CDR1 MGHRA and CDR2 YSYEKL come from the germline V gene. V was pared by 0 bases and J by 4 bases, with 7 bases of the junction left unmatched. Data came from immunoSEQ multiplex PCR; TCRdb stores just in-frame clones and leaves some out. The sample includes about 31,000 clones, 90% to 95% seen only once; the top ten take more than 0.7%. The data originate from a study of T cells in localized non-small cell lung cancer. Study-wide results and caveats: Adjacent lung held a median around 58 of the top 100 tumor clones. An association was observed between higher blood T cell density and longer overall survival. Compared with tumor, uninvolved adjacent lung displayed greater T cell clonality, ranking highest overall.

The source of this sequence is a woman aged 40 to 75 with stage I lung adenocarcinoma. The sample was peripheral blood, taken before any cancer treatment. The V gene is TRBV4-1, the J gene TRBJ1-5, with TRBD1 matching over 9 bases. CDR3 nucleotides: TGCGCCAGCAGCCAAGAGAGGTACAGGGGGCGGAATCAGCCCCAGCATTTT. Translated: CASSQERYRGRNQPQHF.